The rows below give T cell receptor beta chains drawn from one sample of a study of OX40 agonist ivuxolimab in advanced cancers. Measured with immunoSEQ multiplex PCR; TCRdb has only the in-frame clones, and not every one. This table has tens of thousands of clones, roughly 84% appearing once. The input for sequencing was CD4+ or CD8+ T cells sorted from blood, taken in a trial of the OX40 agonist ivuxolimab. Every receptor here comes from an adult with an advanced solid tumor such as melanoma, head and neck, liver or kidney cancer. The CDR3 runs from the conserved cysteine through the conserved F or W. The D gene is left open where the match is weak. Not all rows give a size; the values are once, few, many and, for expanded clones, a class.

V gene	clone size	J gene	D gene	CDR3 DNA	CDR3 protein
TRBV6-5	-	TRBJ2-3	-	TGTGCCAGCAGTTACAAGGTGGGGACACCGCAGTATTTT	CASSYKVGTPQYF
TRBV4-3	-	TRBJ1-5	-	TGCGCCAGCAGCCAAGTAGCGGGGGTTAATCAGCCCCAGCATTTT	CASSQVAGVNQPQHF
TRBV7-9	-	TRBJ2-3	-	TGTGCCAGCAGCTTAATTGGTGGGGACACAGATACGCAGTATTTT	CASSLIGGDTDTQYF
TRBV10-3	-	TRBJ2-5	-	TGTGCCATCAGTGGGGGGCCAGGGGAAGAGACCCAGTACTTC	CAISGGPGEETQYF
TRBV19	few	TRBJ1-1	-	TGTGCCAGTAGTACCCTCCTGGGGGATCCCTTGAGCACTGAAGCTTTCTTT	CASSTLLGDPLSTEAFF
TRBV5-8	-	TRBJ2-5	TRBD2	TGTGCCAGCGTCCGAGAGCGGGGGGGGCAAGAGACCCAGTACTTC	CASVRERGGQETQYF
TRBV9	-	TRBJ2-2	TRBD1	TGTGCCAGCAGCGCCAGGACAGGGGCCGGGGAGCTGTTTTTT	CASSARTGAGELFF
TRBV11-2	-	TRBJ2-7	TRBD2	TGTGCCAGCAGCTCTCGGGACTACGGCGAGCAGTACTTC	CASSSRDYGEQYF
TRBV19	-	TRBJ1-5	TRBD1	TGTGCCAGTAGTATAGATTGGGGACAGGGTATTAGTCAGCCCCAGCATTTT	CASSIDWGQGISQPQHF
TRBV19	few	TRBJ2-3	-	TGTGCCAGTAGTATAAGGCAGGGAGGACCTTCAGATACGCAGTATTTT	CASSIRQGGPSDTQYF
TRBV18	-	TRBJ1-4	TRBD1	TGTGCCAGCTCACCACGGACGATCCGGGACAGCCCGACAACTAATGAAAAACTGTTTTTT	CASSPRTIRDSPTTNEKLFF
TRBV12-5	-	TRBJ1-3	-	TGTGCTAGTGCCCAGGCTAACTCTGGAAACACCATATATTTT	CASAQANSGNTIYF
TRBV6-5	-	TRBJ1-6	TRBD1	TGTGCCAGCAGTCAGGGACAGGTCTATAATTCACCCCTCCACTTT	CASSQGQVYNSPLHF
TRBV18	-	TRBJ2-5	-	TGTGCCAGCTCACCGGGTCAGGGAGGAGAGACCCAGTACTTC	CASSPGQGGETQYF
TRBV15	few	TRBJ1-2	TRBD1	TGTGCCACCAGCCGAAGCCGGACAGGACTTTCGAATTTC	CATSRSRTGLSNF
TRBV5-4	-	TRBJ2-3	-	TGTGCCAGCAGCCAGGGACAAAACACAGATACGCAGTATTTT	CASSQGQNTDTQYF
TRBV19	once	TRBJ2-3	-	TGTGCCAGTAGATCTATGACCACAGCGGGTACGCAGTATTTT	CASRSMTTAGTQYF
TRBV5-1	-	TRBJ2-5	-	TGCGCCAGCAGCGTAAGTTTTGAAGAGACCCAGTACTTC	CASSVSFEETQYF
TRBV6-1	-	TRBJ1-1	-	TGTGCCATAGGGAGACCGAACACTGAAGCTTTCTTT	CAIGRPNTEAFF
TRBV7-3	few	TRBJ1-2	-	TGTGCCAGCAGTACGGGAGGCCGATTCTATGGCTACACCTTC	CASSTGGRFYGYTF
TRBV29-1	-	TRBJ1-2	TRBD1	TGCAGCGTTGAGCTACGACAGGGGGGTGGCTACACCTTC	CSVELRQGGGYTF
TRBV7-7	-	TRBJ1-1	-	TGTGCCAGCAGCTTAGTTCGGCACCAAATTGAAGCTTTCTTT	CASSLVRHQIEAFF
TRBV11-2	-	TRBJ1-2	-	TGTGCCAGCAGCTTAGAAGGGATAAATGGCTACACCTTC	CASSLEGINGYTF
TRBV7-7	-	TRBJ2-5	-	TGTGCCAGCAGCTTCGGGGGAGAAGAGACCCAGTACTTC	CASSFGGEETQYF
TRBV11-3	-	TRBJ1-1	-	TGTGCCAGCAGCTTGACACACAGCTCTGAAGCTTTCTTT	CASSLTHSSEAFF
TRBV5-4	-	TRBJ2-1	TRBD1	TGTGCCAGCAGCCTCCGGGACAGGGTAGACAATGAGCAGTTCTTC	CASSLRDRVDNEQFF
TRBV10-3	few	TRBJ2-4	-	TGTGCCATCAGTGAGTCAAGTGCACACTTAGCCAAAAACATTCAGTACTTC	CAISESSAHLAKNIQYF
TRBV6-1	-	TRBJ1-6	-	TGTGCCAGCCAGGACGCCTCACTAGGTAATTCACCCCTCCACTTT	CASQDASLGNSPLHF
TRBV28	-	TRBJ2-5	-	TGTGCCAGCAGTTATACTACCCACCAAGAGACCCAGTACTTC	CASSYTTHQETQYF
TRBV19	-	TRBJ2-3	TRBD2	TGTGCCAGTAGTATAGGGCTGACTAGCGGGGCGACAGATACGCAGTATTTT	CASSIGLTSGATDTQYF
TRBV7-2	-	TRBJ1-4	-	TGTGCCAGCAGCACGGGCCGGCAGACAACTAATGAAAAACTGTTTTTT	CASSTGRQTTNEKLFF
TRBV7-9	-	TRBJ2-3	-	TGTGCCAGCAGCTTAACCAACCCGGGAGATACGCAGTATTTT	CASSLTNPGDTQYF
TRBV18	-	TRBJ1-1	TRBD1	TGTGCCAGCTCACTCCTGGGACAGGGGGACACTGAAGCTTTCTTT	CASSLLGQGDTEAFF
TRBV6-6	-	TRBJ2-4	-	TGTGCCAGCAGCCCCCGGGGTGGGGGACCGGCAAACATTCAGTACTTC	CASSPRGGGPANIQYF
TRBV2	-	TRBJ2-5	-	TGTGCCAGCAGTGACCCGGAGTTCCAAGAGACCCAGTACTTC	CASSDPEFQETQYF
TRBV28	-	TRBJ1-4	-	TGTGCCAGCGGGGGCGGCAAGGGTGAAAAACTGTTTTTT	CASGGGKGEKLFF
TRBV7-6	once	TRBJ1-2	TRBD1	TGTGCCAGCAGCCCCGGGACAGGGGCGGGGAGGGATGGCTACACCTTC	CASSPGTGAGRDGYTF
TRBV6-5	-	TRBJ2-3	TRBD1	TGTGCCAGCAGTTCGGCCGGGACAGTCTCTGAGGGTACGCAGTATTTT	CASSSAGTVSEGTQYF
TRBV6-5	few	TRBJ1-1	-	TGTGCCAGCAGAACTACAGGGAACACTGAAGCTTTCTTT	CASRTTGNTEAFF
TRBV28	-	TRBJ1-1	-	TGTGCCAGCAGGCCCCGACAGGTTATGAACACTGAAGCTTTCTTT	CASRPRQVMNTEAFF
TRBV4-3	-	TRBJ2-5	-	TGCGCCAGCAGCCAAGGGGGAGTGAACCTTGGGGAGACCCAGTACTTC	CASSQGGVNLGETQYF
TRBV11-1	-	TRBJ1-1	-	TGTGCCAGCAGCTTAAGGGCAGGGAGGAACACTGAAGCTTTCTTT	CASSLRAGRNTEAFF
TRBV4-1	many	TRBJ1-5	-	TGCGCCAGCAGCGACCCCGGAGGCGGGGGGAATCAGCCCCAGCATTTT	CASSDPGGGGNQPQHF
TRBV7-9	-	TRBJ2-2	-	TGTGCCAGCAGAGACGGATACACCGGGGAGCTGTTTTTT	CASRDGYTGELFF
TRBV19	-	TRBJ2-4	-	TGTGCCAGTAGTCAGCCCCCAGGGAACATTCAGTACTTC	CASSQPPGNIQYF